This T cell receptor (beta chain) came from a study of identical twins. There are many counts of this clonotype. Its matching antigen is unknown. The germline V gene encodes CDR1 SGDLS and CDR2 YYNGEE. After removal of 0 bases from V and 4 bases from J, the junction contained 8 bases not matched to a gene. This CDR3 has 17 amino acids. A universal primer binding site was introduced by template switching. The final cDNA contained unique molecular identifiers. Each CDR3 protein is one row after TCRdb ran MiXCR on the 5' RACE reads. The data contain about 700,000 distinct CDR3 sequences, 5.5% to 7.5% of them seen just once; the ten biggest clones take up approximately 2%. Study-wide results and limits: The degree of excess twin sharing was weaker in beta out-of-frame sequences. Modelling approaches yielded underestimates of out-of-frame TCR alpha sharing between monozygotic twins. Analyses of zero insertions could, in part, be confounded by invariant MAIT and iNKT cells.

The V call is TRBV9, the J call TRBJ2-2; 8 positions match TRBD2. Specimen: naive T cells sorted from blood. This receptor was taken from a young man in good health. The CDR3 bases are TGTGCCAGCAGCGTAGACTCGAGCGGGAGACGCACCGGGGAGCTGTTTTTT. Its translation: CASSVDSSGRRTGELFF.